This T cell receptor beta chain was profiled in a study of human T cells and chemical hapten exposure (dated by TCRdb to about 2021). Concerning the study at large: Libraries were combined into a pool for sequencing, and differences in TCR yield between samples came mainly from small differences in library volumes within the pool. From each blood RNA sample, both TCR alpha and TCR beta chains were sequenced. This study followed changes in the peripheral blood TCR repertoire in vivo during primary and secondary sensitization of alopecia patients to the hapten diphenylcyclopropenone (DPC). The investigation overall reported the following: DPC sensitization did not change how many TCRs were above 1 in 1000 frequency, and no evidence was found of alterations in global repertoire structure. After repeated subsampling, the strength of the expansion versus patch-test correlation and the threshold at which it became significant changed.

V was cut back by 0 bases and J by 2 bases, leaving a gap of 5 bases between them. Reading from cysteine to phenylalanine, the CDR3 counts 13 amino acids. Here the CDR3 DNA is all that survives: 39 bases in frame from base 1. From a lookup of the germline V gene (reference sequence), CDR1 and CDR2 are DFQATT and SNEGSKA. Libraries were constructed by RACE. TCRdb shows the sequencer as NextSeq 500. During library preparation, unique molecular identifiers were attached to individual cDNA molecules so that TCRs could be counted quantitatively and reproducibly. The original pipeline was this. The median number of TCRs per sample was around 100,000, ranging from about 20,000 to 700,000. The Decombinator software suite was used to annotate V, J and CDR3 in the TCR reads. For PS versus PT1 abundance plots, all samples were subsampled to the same number of TCRs (28,000). TCRs were defined as expanded if absent before sensitization and observed at least eight times at the 2-week time point. TCRdb reprocessed the public reads (quality trimming at Q25 with fastp, clone calling with MiXCR) and kept in-frame beta chains. For every CDR3 protein sequence, its rows merge into one entry that carries the most common genes and DNA. The V and J calls were not made by the authors but by TCRdb's processing. This sample holds some 120,000 distinct CDR3 sequences; approximately 9.5% were observed only once. The ten largest clones capture roughly 1.6% of the sample.

This clonotype was detected only a few times. This clone's antigen is unknown. No much larger clone exists at a distance of one base, and base qualities are not known. Reading the label with the study, this specimen's time point is: healthy volunteer bleed at 2 weeks. Total RNA was extracted from unfractionated whole blood that had been collected in Tempus Blood RNA tubes. About 5 healthy volunteers served as TCR sequencing controls and were bled at day 0, 2 weeks and 6 weeks. The V and J segments used are TRBV20-1 and TRBJ1-5, with no reliable assignment of the D segment. The receptor comes from a male donor in good health. Some clones in this sample may be carry-over from other donors' samples. Input material: whole blood. The base sequence is TGCAGTGCTAGAGATCCACGCAATCAGCCCCAGCATTTT. Its translation reads: CSARDPRNQPQHF.